This TCR beta chain appears in the sequencing data of a study of blood T cells in healthy people across ages. The total RNA that was extracted per sample amounted to at least 5 micrograms. Combining a sample-barcoded 5' primer with a J-beta primer mix, a second PCR ran for roughly 6 to 11 cycles. Each CDR3 protein gets one entry after TCRdb re-called the 5' RACE reads with MiXCR. Of 1,500,000 or so distinct CDR3 sequences in the sample, roughly 60% are singletons; the top ten hold approximately 7%. V shed 0 bases and J shed 2 bases, with 13 bases lying between them. The length of the CDR3 is 16 residues. In germline, CDR1 is MGHRA, CDR2 YSYEKL. This clonotype was picked up a small number of times. Its target is unknown. Study-level points and caveats: Higher diversity and more naive CD4+ cells were features of long-lived donors, compared to aged donors.

The genes are TRBV4-1 and TRBJ1-2; no firm D call. The receptor's source is a man aged 18 to 29 in good health. Specimen: blood. The chain's CDR3 is CASSQDPTGINYGYTF. CDR3 bases: TGCGCCAGCAGCCAAGACCCTACCGGGATAAACTATGGCTACACCTTC.